One and the same sample provided the 13 T cell receptor beta chains below, sequenced in a study of graft-versus-host responses after intestinal transplantation. These receptors' antigens are unknown. Sequencing was performed with immunoSEQ multiplex PCR; in TCRdb, only in-frame clones are kept and a portion is missing. The table has some 83,000 clones, 90% to 95% seen once. This specimen consisted of unstimulated CD4+ T cells sorted from spleen or lymph node cells, obtained before intestinal transplant. The receptors were gathered from a human donor who received an intestinal transplant.

This chain links TRBV7-2 with TRBJ1-2, with D possibly being TRBD1 (6 bases). Germline lookup yields CDR1 SGHTA and CDR2 FQGNSA. CDR3 length: 13 amino acids. With 4 bases removed from V and 2 bases from J, the gap between germline ends came to 8 bases. The CDR3 DNA follows: TGTGCCAGCAGCTCCAGGGGAAACTATGGCTACACCTTC. It specifies CASSSRGNYGYTF.

This chain joins TRBV30 and TRBJ1-4; a possible D gene is TRBD1 (5 bases). Between the trimmed V and J ends, which lost 2 bases and 5 bases, there was a span of 15 bases. The germline V gene has CDR1 GTSNPN and CDR2 SVGIG (reference sequence). The CDR3 sequence is 15 residues long. CDR3 DNA: TGTGCCTGGAGTCGCCGTGGGGCGCGGAATGAAAAACTGTTTTTT. Residues: CAWSRRGARNEKLFF.

The chain carries TRBV30 and TRBJ2-6; a weak D match, TRBD1 (5 bases). The CDR3 is 14 amino acids. Germline assignment: CDR1 GTSNPN and CDR2 SVGIG (reference sequence). V lost 3 bases and J 3 bases, leaving 9 bases between the germline ends. The CDR3 nucleotides read TGTGCCTGGAGCCGGACAATTGGGGCCAACGTCCTGACTTTC. This gives the protein CAWSRTIGANVLTF.

The chain uses TRBV12-5 and TRBJ1-2, with D possibly being TRBD1 (6 bases). Germline V gives CDR1 LGHNT, CDR2 FRNRAP. Trimming removed 5 bases at V and 8 bases at J, with 18 bases between. The CDR3 contains 14 residues. In DNA form, the CDR3 reads TGTGCTAGTGGTCCACCCTGGACAGTCGGGGGCTACACCTTC. Its translation: CASGPPWTVGGYTF.

The chain couples TRBV19 to TRBJ2-7, with D possibly matching TRBD2 (5 bases). V lost 8 bases to trimming and J lost 4 bases, with 18 bases between them. CDR1 is LNHDA and CDR2 is SQIVND in the germline V gene (reference sequence). The CDR3 covers 14 residues. The CDR3 here is CASRLMTTIYEQYF. The CDR3 coding sequence is TGTGCCAGTCGCCTTATGACTACTATATACGAGCAGTACTTC. The entire variable domain, with the rest obtained from reference TRBV19 and TRBJ2-7, is as follows: DGGITQSPKYLFRKEGQNVTLSCEQNLNHDAMYWYRQDPGQGLRLIYYSQIVNDFQKGDIAEGYSVSREKKESFPLTVTSAQKNPTAFYLCASRLMTTIYEQYFGPGTRLTVT.

The chain joins TRBV25-1 to TRBJ2-7; TRBD1 might be the D (6 bases). The germline CDR1 and CDR2 sequences are MGHDK and SYGVNS. V dropped 7 bases and J dropped 0 bases, with 10 bases sitting between them. This CDR3 spans 13 amino acids. CDR3 bases: TGTGCCAGCAATCCGGACAGCTCCTACGAGCAGTACTTC. This encodes CASNPDSSYEQYF.

The genes are TRBV9 and TRBJ2-1; TRBD2 matches at 10 bases. Germline loops: CDR1 SGDLS, CDR2 YYNGEE. V was pared by 3 bases and J by 6 bases, with 9 bases of the junction left unmatched. The CDR3 contains 16 residues. In DNA form, the CDR3 reads TGTGCCAGCAGCGGAACGAGCGGGGGGGCTGTCAATGAGCAGTTCTTC. Amino acid sequence: CASSGTSGGAVNEQFF.

The chain has TRBV5-1 and TRBJ1-3; unclear D gene. This CDR3 is built from 16 residues. Germline V gene data show CDR1 as SGHRS and CDR2 as YFSETQ. V shed 0 bases and J shed 0 bases, with 10 bases lying between them. The CDR3 DNA sequence: TGCGCCAGCAGCTTGGATATAGATACCTCTGGAAACACCATATATTTT. It yields the protein CASSLDIDTSGNTIYF.

This rearrangement joins TRBV30 to TRBJ2-1, with a tentative D call TRBD2 (5 bases). This CDR3 is built from 13 residues. From germline, CDR1 is GTSNPN and CDR2 SVGIG (reference sequence). Between the trimmed V and J ends, which lost 2 bases and 1 base, there was a span of 6 bases. The CDR3 sequence is CAWSRESYNEQFF. CDR3 nucleotides: TGTGCCTGGAGTCGGGAATCCTACAATGAGCAGTTCTTC. Full variable domain (outside the CDR3, taken from reference TRBV30 and TRBJ2-1): SQTIHQWPATLVQPVGSPLSLECTVEGTSNPNLYWYRQAAGRGLQLLFYSVGIGQISSEVPQNLSASRPQDRQFILSSKKLLLSDSGFYLCAWSRESYNEQFFGPGTRLTVL.

This clone was recorded a few times. The rearrangement joins TRBV18 to TRBJ1-6, with 7 bases fitting TRBD1. V was clipped by 3 bases and J by 6 bases; unmatched bases: 5. Germline CDR1 reads KGHSH; CDR2 reads LQKENI. CDR3 length: 15 residues. DNA of the CDR3: TGTGCCAGCTCACCGGCAGGGGGGTCTAATTCACCCCTCCACTTT. Its translation is CASSPAGGSNSPLHF.

The rearrangement joins TRBV6-6 to TRBJ1-2; no definite D call. Trimming removed 6 bases from V and 8 bases from J, with 19 bases in between. The CDR3 covers 14 residues. Germline assignment: CDR1 MNHNY and CDR2 SVGAGI (reference sequence). The CDR3 here is CASSPPGFLGGYTF. The CDR3 DNA is TGTGCCAGCAGCCCTCCCGGGTTCCTAGGAGGCTACACCTTC.

V and J are TRBV19 and TRBJ2-7; a possible D gene is TRBD1 (6 bases). This CDR3 is built from 13 residues. V gave up 3 bases and J gave up 2 bases, with 8 bases separating them. Germline V gene data show CDR1 as LNHDA and CDR2 as SQIVND (reference sequence). CDR3 nucleotides: TGTGCCAGTAGTATGGGGGCGGCCTACGAGCAGTACTTC. Translating gives CASSMGAAYEQYF. The variable domain in full, completed from reference TRBV19 and TRBJ2-7, reads DGGITQSPKYLFRKEGQNVTLSCEQNLNHDAMYWYRQDPGQGLRLIYYSQIVNDFQKGDIAEGYSVSREKKESFPLTVTSAQKNPTAFYLCASSMGAAYEQYFGPGTRLTVT.

This chain uses TRBV10-2 with TRBJ2-7; 7 bases agree with TRBD1. The CDR3 has 12 residues. Germline loops: CDR1 WSHSY, CDR2 SAAADI. The V segment lost 8 bases and the J segment 9 bases; nucleotides outside the gene matches: 10. The chain's CDR3 is CASGFLQGRQYF. CDR3 DNA: TGCGCCAGCGGTTTCCTACAGGGGAGGCAGTACTTC.